The TCR beta chain under discussion was sequenced for a study of CD8 T cells in Susac syndrome. An input of about 0.5 to 1 ug of RNA was subjected to reverse transcription using random hexamers. Amplification of TCR beta CDR3 across 54 Vbeta and 13 Jbeta was performed with immunoSEQ multiplex PCR. One entry per CDR3 protein results from TCRdb running MiXCR on the immunoSEQ multiplex PCR reads. The data show over 150,000 distinct CDR3 sequences, around 93% seen once. CDR1 MNHEY and CDR2 SVGEGT come from the germline V gene. The V gene end was trimmed by 6 bases and the J gene end by 5 bases; junction bases not matched to a gene: 13. CDR3 size: 17 residues. Sequencing of TCR beta was performed on blood CD8+ and CD4+ T cells. Treatment-naive patients with stable or active relapsing-remitting disease were the multiple sclerosis controls. TEMRA cells were FACS-enriched, while CD8+ and CD4+ T cells were negatively isolated.

This clonotype originated in a human donor with multiple sclerosis. The source material was CD4+ T cells from PBMCs. The genes are TRBV6-2 or TRBV6-3 and TRBJ2-3; 11 positions agree with TRBD2. The CDR3 sequence is CASRPPGTSGTRDTQYF. The CDR3 DNA follows: TGTGCCAGCAGACCCCCCGGGACTAGCGGAACCCGAGATACGCAGTATTTT.